Below, one T cell receptor (beta chain) is given with its context. Its antigen is not known. The data were obtained in a study of regulatory T cells in long-lasting Graves disease. Overall study findings and caveats: Accuracy may have suffered from the small sample size. TRBV28, TRBJ1-2 and TRBJ2-5 were favored in persistent disease.

The CDR3 contains 15 residues. Losses at the gene ends were 0 bases for V and 3 bases for J; bases not matched to a gene: 3. From germline, CDR1 is DFQATT and CDR2 SNEGSKA (reference sequence). The TCR beta library used iRepertoire HTBI primers with Arm-PCR amplification of CDR3. MiXCR, run by TCRdb on the multiplex PCR reads, gives a single entry per CDR3 protein. In the table there are around 480,000 distinct CDR3 sequences, around 15% of which are singletons. Time point denoted: newly diagnosed GD, antithyroid drugs for less than 3 months. Researchers made the TCR library from RNA that was extracted from PBMCs. These data also formed part of another study, on T cells in Graves' hyperthyroidism and ophthalmopathy. As reported in that work: The study enrolled patients aged 18 to 65 with newly diagnosed hyperthyroidism of under 2 months' duration. HTBI primers were used for first-round RT-PCR of the TCR CDR3.

This material consisted of peripheral blood mononuclear cells (PBMCs), taken at new diagnosis, from a patient treated with antithyroid drugs. The rearrangement links TRBV20-1 to TRBJ2-1; 9 bases agree with TRBD2. The receptor was isolated from a middle-aged man with Graves disease. The CDR3 region has the DNA TGCAGTGCTAGAGATTGGCGGGAGGGCTACAATGAGCAGTTCTTC. As protein: CSARDWREGYNEQFF.